This T cell receptor beta chain was sequenced in a study of human thymus T cells. Measured with immunoSEQ multiplex PCR; TCRdb has only the in-frame clones, and not every one. Here the sample spans roughly 130,000 clones, around 94% being singletons. As to this clone: Its target is unknown.

Resections removed during corrective heart surgery provided the thymus tissue used. The CDR3 is 15 amino acids. Germline values: CDR1 SGHVS, CDR2 FNYEAQ. With 5 bases removed from V and 11 bases from J, the gap between germline ends came to 21 bases. Study-level points and caveats: Biased V and J segment usage appeared in thymus and peripheral blood. Related studies found that unrelated individuals share highly overlapping thymic repertoires.

The sequenced material came from thymus tissue. V and J are TRBV7-6 and TRBJ1-4; D not certain. This TCR was sampled from a boy younger than two with a congenital heart defect but otherwise immunologically healthy. The CDR3 DNA is TGTGCCAGCAGCCCGCCGGGCGTCGAACGCGGGAAACTGTTTTTT. Translated: CASSPPGVERGKLFF.